The 16 T cell receptor beta chains given below trace back to one sample, sequenced in a study of a mutant IDH1 vaccine in newly diagnosed glioma. Time point noted: week 5, during vaccination. With topical imiquimod, each dose of the vaccine consisted of 300 ug of mutant IDH1 20-mer peptide. The table came from immunoSEQ multiplex PCR; TCRdb's copy has only in-frame clones and leaves some out. Of some 38,000 clones in the sample, about 80% were seen once. No antigen has been assigned to these receptors. Sequenced material: PBMCs, taken from a glioma patient whose treatment included an IDH1 peptide vaccine. These receptors were collected from a man between 40 and 49 years old with glioma.

This sequence joins TRBV7-9 and TRBJ1-2, with a weak D call TRBD1 (6 bases). The CDR3 sequence is 13 residues long. Germline CDR1 and CDR2: SEHNR and FQNEAQ (reference sequence). V lost 5 bases and J 6 bases, leaving 13 bases between the germline ends. The chain's CDR3 is CASSPQGPNGYTF. The CDR3 DNA follows: TGTGCCAGCAGCCCACAGGGTCCCAATGGCTACACCTTC.

The chain employs TRBV29-1 and TRBJ1-1; D gene ambiguous. V lost 5 bases, J lost 1 base, and 14 bases lay in between. This CDR3 is 14 amino acids long. Germline V gives CDR1 SQVTM, CDR2 ANQGSEA. CDR3 loop: CSVRWFVENTEAFF. CDR3 sequence (DNA): TGCAGCGTTCGGTGGTTTGTGGAGAACACTGAAGCTTTCTTT.

The chain uses TRBV9 and TRBJ2-1; 9 bases agree with TRBD2. CDR3 length: 15 residues. J lost 8 bases, V lost 0 bases, and 6 bases had no gene match. Germline loops: CDR1 SGDLS, CDR2 YYNGEE. The CDR3 DNA follows: TGTGCCAGCAGCGTAGCTGGCGGGGGGGCCTATGAGCAGTTCTTC. Protein product: CASSVAGGGAYEQFF.

The rearrangement links TRBV5-1 to TRBJ1-5; weak D call: TRBD1 (5 bases). Trimming shortened V by 4 bases and J by 6 bases, and 17 bases separated the two germline ends. The germline V gene has CDR1 SGHRS and CDR2 YFSETQ. The CDR3 is 15 residues long. The CDR3 sequence: CASSIGDLPGQPQHF. The CDR3 DNA sequence: TGCGCCAGCAGCATCGGGGACCTCCCAGGTCAGCCCCAGCATTTT.

This chain links TRBV21-1 with TRBJ1-1. TRBV21-1 is given as a pseudogene. This CDR3 comprises 14 residues. The CDR3 DNA is TGTGCCAGCAGCAAAACGGGGATGAACACTGAAGCTTTCTTT. Residues: CASSKTGMNTEAFF.

The CDR3, as DNA: TGTGCCAGCAAGGGGACAGGGACTGGAAACACCATATATTTT. Protein sequence: CASKGTGTGNTIYF. The J gene is TRBJ1-3, the V gene TRBV2; 9 bases line up with TRBD1. CDR1 is SNHLY, CDR2 FYNNEI, per germline. The CDR3 contains 14 residues. V lost 7 bases to trimming and J lost 2 bases; unmatched junction nucleotides: 3.

The V gene is TRBV2, the J gene TRBJ2-1, with 8 bases that match TRBD1. Trimming cost V 8 bases and J 3 bases; bases outside gene matches: 6. CDR1 is SNHLY and CDR2 is FYNNEI in the germline V gene. The CDR3 contains 14 residues. The CDR3, as DNA: TGTGCCAGCCGACAGGGGCTAATCTACAATGAGCAGTTCTTC. Protein product: CASRQGLIYNEQFF.

The rearrangement links TRBV5-1 to TRBJ2-2; 10 nucleotides agree with TRBD1. Germline V gene lookup returns CDR1 SGHRS and CDR2 YFSETQ. This CDR3 contains 15 residues. With V trimmed by 4 bases and J by 3 bases, 3 bases remained unmatched. The CDR3 sequence: CASSGGTGDTGELFF. In DNA form, the CDR3 reads TGCGCCAGCAGCGGAGGGACAGGGGACACCGGGGAGCTGTTTTTT. The full variable domain, in which reference TRBV5-1 and TRBJ2-2 provide the parts outside the CDR3, is KAGVTQTPRYLIKTRGQQVTLSCSPISGHRSVSWYQQTPGQGLQFLFEYFSETQRNKGNFPGRFSGRQFSNSRSEMNVSTLELGDSALYLCASSGGTGDTGELFFGEGSRLTVL.

This sequence joins TRBV21-1 and TRBJ1-5; the D segment call TRBD1 is taken from the table without a DNA check. TRBV21-1 is deemed a pseudogene. The CDR3 sequence is 16 residues long. CDR3 sequence: CASSPDSRYGNQPQHF. DNA for the CDR3: TGTGCCAGCAGCCCGGACAGCCGTTATGGCAATCAGCCCCAGCATTTT.

The V and J genes are TRBV25-1 and TRBJ2-1; 9 nucleotides align to TRBD1. Trimming cost V 6 bases and J 6 bases; bases outside gene matches: 9. This CDR3 comprises 15 residues. CDR1 MGHDK and CDR2 SYGVNS come from the germline V gene. The CDR3 sequence is CASRGQGFLGNEQFF. The CDR3 bases are TGTGCCAGCAGAGGACAGGGGTTCCTCGGCAATGAGCAGTTCTTC.

V and J are TRBV28 and TRBJ2-7; TRBD2 is a possible D gene (5 bases). The CDR3 sequence is 15 residues long. V lost 3 bases and J 0 bases, leaving 12 bases between the germline ends. Per germline, CDR1 MDHEN and CDR2 SYDVKM. The CDR3 here is CASSFRGGSSYEQYF. The CDR3 DNA is TGTGCCAGCAGTTTCAGAGGTGGGAGCTCCTACGAGCAGTACTTC.

The chain has TRBV5-1 and TRBJ2-2; D perhaps matches TRBD2 (5 bases). This CDR3 has 16 amino acids. Between the trimmed V and J ends, which lost 2 bases and 0 bases, there was a span of 11 bases. Germline values: CDR1 SGHRS, CDR2 YFSETQ. The CDR3 DNA reads as TGCGCCAGCAGCTTCATCGGAGGCTCGAACACCGGGGAGCTGTTTTTT. Translating gives CASSFIGGSNTGELFF. The full variable domain, its missing parts supplied by reference TRBV5-1 and TRBJ2-2, is KAGVTQTPRYLIKTRGQQVTLSCSPISGHRSVSWYQQTPGQGLQFLFEYFSETQRNKGNFPGRFSGRQFSNSRSEMNVSTLELGDSALYLCASSFIGGSNTGELFFGEGSRLTVL.

This clone has just one count. This sequence joins TRBV5-1 and TRBJ1-2, with 7 bases that match TRBD1. J lost 4 bases, V lost 4 bases, and 7 bases had no gene match. There are 14 residues in the CDR3. CDR1 SGHRS and CDR2 YFSETQ come from the germline V gene. Here the CDR3 DNA reads TGCGCCAGCAGCCCGACAGGGCTATCCTATGGCTACACCTTC. Translating gives CASSPTGLSYGYTF.

The chain is built from TRBV6-5 and TRBJ2-5, with D perhaps TRBD1 (5 bases). This CDR3 contains 15 residues. V lost 0 bases and J lost 1, with 9 bases in between. Germline values: CDR1 MNHEY, CDR2 SVGAGI. The CDR3 loop reads CASSYSAGIQETQYF. The CDR3 coding sequence is TGTGCCAGCAGTTACTCGGCAGGGATCCAAGAGACCCAGTACTTC.

The chain recombines TRBV5-6 with TRBJ2-7, with TRBD2 identical over 8 bases. Germline V gene data show CDR1 as SGHDT and CDR2 as YYEEEE. There are 14 residues in the CDR3. Germline trimming cut 4 bases from V and 2 bases from J; bases unmatched to any gene: 5. The CDR3, as DNA: TGTGCCAGCAGCCGAGCGGGGGAGACCTACGAGCAGTACTTC. This encodes CASSRAGETYEQYF.

This chain uses TRBV11-2 with TRBJ2-2, with 8 nucleotides matching TRBD2. CDR3 size: 15 residues. V lost 5 bases to trimming and J lost 1 base; unmatched junction nucleotides: 3. The germline gives CDR1 SGHAT, CDR2 FQNNGV. CDR3 sequence (DNA): TGTGCCAGCAGCCTCAGCGGGGGGAACACCGGGGAGCTGTTTTTT. Its protein product is CASSLSGGNTGELFF.